A few counts support the clone carrying this TCR beta chain. The CDR3 length is 16 residues. Trimming removed 6 bases from V and 9 bases from J, with 21 bases in between. TCRbeta library construction was performed incorporating unique molecular identifiers. TCRdb independently ran MiXCR on the PCR reads; one entry per CDR3 protein. Of 400,000 to 500,000 distinct CDR3 sequences in the sample, under 13% were seen once. This entry comes from a study of T-cell reconstitution after alpha-beta-depleted transplantation in children. This rearrangement joins TRBV12-3 or TRBV12-4 to TRBJ1-6; weak D call: TRBD1 (6 bases). The sequences come from PBMCs from the stem cell graft donor, collected from the stem cell graft. This receptor was taken from a human donor who donated a stem cell graft to a child with acute myeloid leukemia. The CDR3 DNA follows: TGTGCCAGCAGGTCTACAGGGCCCAGCCTTTTTTCACCCCTCCACTTT. It specifies CASRSTGPSLFSPLHF.